The 26 T cell receptor beta chains in this list originate from one sample, sequenced in a study of Graves' ophthalmopathy and Graves' hyperthyroidism. Amplifying from RNA transcripts, the study obtained TCR beta CDR3 regions. Scientists carried out first-round RT-PCR using HTBI primers and then a second-round multiplex PCR. Via MiXCR, TCRdb re-called the multiplex PCR reads, giving one row per CDR3 protein. The data show some 750,000 distinct CDR3 sequences, 35% to 50% seen once. Sequencing was carried out using peripheral blood. These receptors came from an adult man with Graves' ophthalmopathy.

This clonotype has more than one count but fewer than ten. V usage is TRBV19 and J usage is TRBJ1-5; weak D call: TRBD1 (6 bases). In germline, CDR1 is LNHDA, CDR2 SQIVND (reference sequence). Deletions cut 3 bases from V and 1 base from J, with 10 bases between. This CDR3 has 15 residues. This CDR3 is CASSIGGLSNQPQHF. CDR3 sequence (DNA): TGTGCCAGTAGTATTGGGGGGCTCAGCAATCAGCCCCAGCATTTT.

The V gene is TRBV7-9, the J gene TRBJ2-7, with 8 bases identical to TRBD2. This CDR3 is 14 amino acids long. The germline V gene has CDR1 SEHNR and CDR2 FQNEAQ (reference sequence). V lost 5 bases, J lost 6 bases, and 9 bases stayed unmatched. CDR3 sequence (DNA): TGTGCCAGCAGCCGAATGACTAGCGACCCCGAGCAGTACTTC. Its protein product is CASSRMTSDPEQYF. The full variable domain, rest sourced from reference TRBV7-9 and TRBJ2-7, is DTGVSQNPRHKITKRGQNVTFRCDPISEHNRLYWYRQTLGQGPEFLTYFQNEAQLEKSRLLSDRFSAERPKGSFSTLEIQRTEQGDSAMYLCASSRMTSDPEQYFGPGTRLTVT.

J is TRBJ2-7 and V is TRBV7-8; TRBD2 agrees at 10 bases. V trimming: 0 bases; J trimming: 3 bases; junction bases outside the gene matches: 8. Germline CDR1 is SGHVS and CDR2 is FQNEAQ. The CDR3 is made up of 17 amino acids. The CDR3 nucleotides read TGTGCCAGCAGCTTAGCGCCAAGCGGGGGGGAAGACTACGAGCAGTACTTC. Its translation is CASSLAPSGGEDYEQYF.

This clonotype was detected only a few times. V usage is TRBV2 and J usage is TRBJ2-5, with D perhaps assigned TRBD1 or TRBD2 (5 bases each). V lost 1 base and J 1 base, leaving 7 bases between the germline ends. Per the germline V gene, CDR1 is SNHLY and CDR2 is FYNNEI. CDR3 length equals 14 residues. The CDR3 region has the DNA TGTGCCAGCAGTGAAGAGGGGACCCAAGAGACCCAGTACTTC. This translates into CASSEEGTQETQYF.

V and J are TRBV20-1 and TRBJ1-4; tentatively, D is TRBD1 (6 bases). CDR3 size: 17 residues. Per germline, CDR1 DFQATT and CDR2 SNEGSKA (reference sequence). Trimming shortened V by 6 bases and J by 4 bases, and 24 bases separated the two germline ends. CDR3 sequence reads: CSARPILQGSVNEKLFF. The CDR3 DNA is TGCAGTGCAAGGCCCATCCTACAGGGATCAGTTAATGAAAAACTGTTTTTT.

This clonotype has a handful of counts. The V and J genes are TRBV12-3 or TRBV12-4 and TRBJ1-2; 7 nucleotides line up with TRBD1. The CDR3 runs to 13 residues. V dropped 6 bases and J dropped 4; count of bases not matched to a gene: 5. CDR3 region: CASSQDRLYGYTF. The CDR3 DNA reads TGTGCCAGCAGCCAGGACAGGCTCTATGGCTACACCTTC.

This clonotype was detected ten times or more. This chain uses TRBV20-1 with TRBJ2-6; perhaps TRBD2 as D (5 bases). With 6 bases removed from V and 0 bases from J, the gap between germline ends came to 18 bases. The germline gives CDR1 DFQATT, CDR2 SNEGSKA (reference sequence). This CDR3 has 17 amino acids. DNA for the CDR3: TGCAGTGCCCGCGGGCTCGGATCTCTCTCTGGGGCCAACGTCCTGACTTTC. Translating it yields CSARGLGSLSGANVLTF.

To note about this clonotype: An end of the junction differs from the germline gene, which may be a read error. The J gene is TRBJ1-5, the V gene TRBV12-3 or TRBV12-4, with D perhaps matching TRBD1 (5 bases). The CDR3 consists of 14 residues. The CDR3 DNA follows: TGTGCTAGCAGTGCCTCAGGGTCTGATCAGCCCCAGCATTTT. This codes for CASSASGSDQPQHF.

This clonotype occurred a few times. The chain employs TRBV6-4 and TRBJ2-2; D tentatively reads TRBD1 or TRBD2 (6 bases each). The length of the CDR3 is 15 residues. In germline, CDR1 is MRHNA, CDR2 SNTAGT. Trimming took 6 bases from V and 1 from J, leaving 12 bases between them. In DNA form, the CDR3 reads TGTGCCAGCAGCGCGGAGGGACAGAACACCGGGGAGCTGTTTTTT. This encodes CASSAEGQNTGELFF.

This chain connects TRBV24-1 to TRBJ1-5; TRBD1 might be the D (6 bases). Germline V CDR1 and CDR2: KGHDR, SFDVKD. There are 13 residues in the CDR3. The V and J ends lost 11 bases and 6 bases respectively, with 16 bases between them. The CDR3 spells CASRQTGGQPQHF. The DNA for the CDR3 is TGTGCCAGCAGACAGACAGGAGGTCAGCCCCAGCATTTT.

This clonotype was seen at least ten times. The chain joins TRBV7-9 to TRBJ1-4; D gene uncertain. Germline V gene sequence: CDR1 SEHNR, CDR2 FQNEAQ (reference sequence). CDR3 length equals 11 residues. V gave up 5 bases and J gave up 11 bases, with 9 bases separating them. This CDR3 reads CASSPNSKLFF. DNA for the CDR3: TGTGCCAGCAGCCCCAACTCTAAACTGTTTTTT. Together with reference TRBV7-9 and TRBJ1-4, the CDR3 gives the full variable domain: DTGVSQNPRHKITKRGQNVTFRCDPISEHNRLYWYRQTLGQGPEFLTYFQNEAQLEKSRLLSDRFSAERPKGSFSTLEIQRTEQGDSAMYLCASSPNSKLFFGSGTQLSVL.

The V and J genes are TRBV10-3 and TRBJ1-3; TRBD1 matches at 9 bases. CDR1 and CDR2 from the germline V gene are ENHRY and SYGVKD. J gave up 0 bases and V 10 bases, and 4 bases lay outside the gene matches. The CDR3 spans 14 residues. The CDR3 DNA reads as TGTGCCACCGGGACAGGGAGCTCTGGAAACACCATATATTTT. This codes for CATGTGSSGNTIYF.

V and J are TRBV6-5 and TRBJ2-7; perhaps TRBD1 as D (6 bases). Germline V gene data show CDR1 as MNHEY and CDR2 as SVGAGI. The CDR3 consists of 14 residues. V was cut by 5 bases and J by 2 bases, with 13 bases left in between. CDR3 nucleotide sequence: TGTGCCAGCAGTCCTCGCCCAGGGGCCTACGAGCAGTACTTC. Its translation is CASSPRPGAYEQYF.

There are a few counts of this clonotype. The chain carries TRBV6-5 and TRBJ1-2; 7 bases map to TRBD1. Germline V gene data show CDR1 as MNHEY and CDR2 as SVGAGI. V lost 6 bases to trimming and J lost 8 bases; unmatched junction nucleotides: 12. The CDR3 covers 14 residues. The CDR3 loop reads CASRIGTAHRGYTF. The CDR3 bases are TGTGCCAGCAGAATCGGGACAGCTCATAGAGGCTACACCTTC.

With respect to this clonotype: This may arise from a read error, as a much more abundant clone is one base away. The chain joins TRBV15 to TRBJ2-7; 8 nucleotides line up with TRBD1. The germline CDR1 and CDR2 sequences are LNHNV and YYDKDF (reference sequence). The CDR3 length is 16 residues. The trim removed 2 bases at V and 2 bases at J, leaving 8 bases unmatched. CDR3 DNA sequence: TGTGCCACCAGCAGACCGACAGGGGCCCCGGCCTACGAGCAGTACTTC. Translating it yields CATSRPTGAPAYEQYF.

The chain carries TRBV12-3 or TRBV12-4 and TRBJ1-5; no clear D gene. Trimming pared 7 bases from V and 5 bases from J, leaving 15 bases between. The length of the CDR3 is 14 residues. CDR3 bases: TGTGCCAGCAAGGTGAATTTTCCTGATCAGCCCCAGCATTTT. Its translation is CASKVNFPDQPQHF.

This clonotype was seen a handful of times. The CDR3 DNA reads as TGTGCCAGCAGCTTAAATGAGTACTATGGCTACACCTTC. This gives the protein CASSLNEYYGYTF. This chain joins TRBV7-6 and TRBJ1-2; no clear D. The CDR3 length is 13 residues. V shed 2 bases and J shed 3 bases, with 7 bases lying between them. CDR1 is SGHVS and CDR2 is FNYEAQ in the germline V gene.

The chain recombines TRBV7-9 with TRBJ2-5; tentative D call: TRBD1 (5 bases). Deletions cut 8 bases from V and 4 bases from J, with 17 bases between. Germline V lookup: CDR1 SEHNR, CDR2 FQNEAQ (reference sequence). This CDR3 is built from 14 residues. CDR3 bases: TGTGCCAGCTCACCAGACAGTTCTCGAGAGACCCAGTACTTC. Protein sequence: CASSPDSSRETQYF.

J is TRBJ1-3 and V is TRBV29-1; 7 nucleotides agree with TRBD1. Germline V gene data show CDR1 as SQVTM and CDR2 as ANQGSEA. The ends lost 8 bases at V and 2 bases at J; junction bases unmatched: 6. The CDR3 sequence is 13 residues long. In DNA form, the CDR3 reads TGCAGCCTCGACAGGGTCACTGGAAACACCATATATTTT. This gives the protein CSLDRVTGNTIYF.

This clonotype was counted many times. The V call is TRBV29-1, the J call TRBJ1-1; tentative D call: TRBD1 (6 bases). The CDR3 runs 12 residues. Between the trimmed V and J ends, which lost 7 bases and 1 base, there was a span of 10 bases. From germline, CDR1 is SQVTM and CDR2 ANQGSEA. CDR3 protein: CSGEQGNTEAFF. DNA of the CDR3: TGCAGCGGGGAACAGGGGAACACTGAAGCTTTCTTT.

This clonotype was seen only a few times. The rearrangement joins TRBV20-1 to TRBJ1-1; D is ambiguous. V shed 3 bases and J shed 2 bases, with 7 bases lying between them. CDR3 length: 12 amino acids. From germline, CDR1 is DFQATT and CDR2 SNEGSKA (reference sequence). The CDR3 region has the DNA TGCAGTGCTAGGCACCTAAACACTGAAGCTTTCTTT. It translates to CSARHLNTEAFF.

This chain's CDR3 is CASSLDWNTDTQYF. CDR3 in DNA: TGTGCCAGCAGCTTAGACTGGAACACAGATACGCAGTATTTT. The rearrangement uses TRBV7-2 and TRBJ2-3; no firm D call. Germline V gives CDR1 SGHTA, CDR2 FQGNSA. V lost 1 base to trimming and J lost 2 bases, with 7 bases between them. The CDR3 is 14 amino acids.

The chain links TRBV7-2 to TRBJ2-5; 8 bases align to TRBD1. Germline CDR1 and CDR2: SGHTA and FQGNSA. The CDR3 runs to 13 residues. The trim removed 7 bases at V and 7 bases at J, leaving 8 bases unmatched. CDR3 bases: TGTGCCAGCATCGTAGACAGGGGAGGGACCCAGTACTTC. Encoded protein: CASIVDRGGTQYF.

The J gene is TRBJ2-2, the V gene TRBV14; weak D call: TRBD2 (5 bases). Trimming pared 2 bases from V and 5 bases from J, leaving 9 bases between. The CDR3 extends over 14 amino acids. Germline lookup yields CDR1 SGHDN and CDR2 FVKESK. CDR3 region: CASSQIRGTGELFF. The DNA for the CDR3 is TGTGCCAGCAGCCAAATACGGGGAACCGGGGAGCTGTTTTTT.

The chain has TRBV7-2 and TRBJ2-7; the D gene is possibly TRBD2 (6 bases). The germline V gene encodes CDR1 SGHTA and CDR2 FQGNSA. CDR3 length equals 14 residues. Deletions cut 1 base from V and 7 bases from J, with 14 bases between. The CDR3 sequence is CASSLEAGSGEQYF. The CDR3 DNA reads as TGTGCCAGCAGCTTAGAAGCGGGCTCGGGAGAGCAGTACTTC.

The chain is built from TRBV7-2 and TRBJ1-5; D is undetermined. Germline V lookup: CDR1 SGHTA, CDR2 FQGNSA. The CDR3 is made up of 14 amino acids. V gave up 5 bases and J gave up 4 bases, with 12 bases separating them. The CDR3 DNA follows: TGTGCCAGCAGCCTGAGCAGGTTGAATCAGCCCCAGCATTTT. Its protein is CASSLSRLNQPQHF.